The 5 T cell receptor beta chains below come from one sample, sequenced in a study of Ad26.COV2.S vaccination and SARS-CoV-2 variants. Assay: immunoSEQ multiplex PCR; the TCRdb copy retains only in-frame clones and omits some. The sample contains 350,000 to 400,000 clones, 75% to 90% of which appear only once. Documented treatment: some 19 received Ad26.COV2.S at low or high dose, single or two shots; several received placebo; per-sample allocation not given. Sampling was performed 63 days after the first vaccine or placebo injection. This specimen consisted of peripheral blood, obtained in a trial of Ad26.COV2.S vaccine versus placebo. The receptor set was obtained from a person aged 18 to 65 who received the Ad26.COV2.S COVID-19 vaccine or a placebo.

The chain has TRBV7-9 and TRBJ2-1; 9 bases fit TRBD2. In germline, CDR1 is SEHNR, CDR2 FQNEAQ (reference sequence). The V segment lost 1 base and the J segment 4 bases; nucleotides outside the gene matches: 11. CDR3 length: 18 amino acids. CDR3 DNA sequence: TGTGCCAGCAGCTTAGTGGCCCGCGGGGGGGCACAGTACAATGAGCAGTTCTTC. Protein product: CASSLVARGGAQYNEQFF.

This clone was found a few times. CDR3 sequence: CASSFRQGNTEAFF. The CDR3 nucleotides are TGTGCCAGCAGCTTCCGACAGGGGAACACTGAAGCTTTCTTT. This sequence joins TRBV7-9 and TRBJ1-1, with TRBD1 matching 7 bases. This CDR3 has 14 amino acids. The junction had 2 bases not matched to a gene; V was cut back by 3 bases and J by 1 base. Germline-derived CDR1 and CDR2 are SEHNR and FQNEAQ (reference sequence).

About this clone itself: Within the sample, other DNA sequences also encode this same CDR3. This chain connects TRBV5-1 to TRBJ1-1; D is uncertain. Germline V gene lookup returns CDR1 SGHRS and CDR2 YFSETQ. V gave up 0 bases and J gave up 0 bases, with 3 bases separating them. This CDR3 is built from 13 residues. DNA of the CDR3: TGCGCCAGCAGCTTGGTGGTGAACACTGAAGCTTTCTTT. Translating gives CASSLVVNTEAFF.

V usage is TRBV7-8 and J usage is TRBJ2-7; 9 bases fit TRBD1. The CDR3 runs 17 residues. V lost 5 bases to trimming and J lost 4 bases; unmatched junction nucleotides: 15. Germline-derived CDR1 and CDR2 are SGHVS and FQNEAQ. The CDR3 nucleotides are TGTGCCAGCAGCCTCTCATCAGGCGGGACAGGGAATTACGAGCAGTACTTC. It codes for CASSLSSGGTGNYEQYF. Using reference TRBV7-8 and TRBJ2-7 for the parts outside the CDR3, the full variable domain is GAGVSQSPRYKVAKRGQDVALRCDPISGHVSLFWYQQALGQGPEFLTYFQNEAQLDKSGLPSDRFFAERPEGSVSTLKIQRTQQEDSAVYLCASSLSSGGTGNYEQYFGPGTRLTVT.

This chain joins TRBV2 and TRBJ2-2; D unresolved. The CDR3 consists of 16 residues. Germline V CDR1 and CDR2: SNHLY, FYNNEI. V lost 7 bases and J lost 1, with 16 bases in between. The CDR3 region is CASTLPSSWNTGELFF. The CDR3 bases are TGTGCCAGCACTCTGCCAAGCAGTTGGAACACCGGGGAGCTGTTTTTT. The whole variable domain, remainder taken from reference TRBV2 and TRBJ2-2, is EPEVTQTPSHQVTQMGQEVILRCVPISNHLYFYWYRQILGQKVEFLVSFYNNEISEKSEIFDDQFSVERPDGSNFTLKIRSTKLEDSAMYFCASTLPSSWNTGELFFGEGSRLTVL.